This note documents a single T cell receptor beta chain sequence. Its antigen is not yet known. Qualities for individual bases were not recorded, and no much larger clone is one base off. Sequencing took place on an Illumina HiSeq 1500. TCRdb's own reprocessing of the public reads used fastp at Q25 and MiXCR and kept productive beta chains. CDR3 protein duplicates are merged, each entry listing the most common genes and DNA. For this sample the table gives about 530,000 distinct CDR3 sequences, of which around a quarter were detected only once. The ten biggest clones cover less than 15% of the sample. Inclusive of the bounding cysteine and phenylalanine, the CDR3 is 17 residues long. Only the CDR3 DNA is retained, 51 bases long and in frame from the first base. Here V drops 4 bases and J drops 4 bases, and the junction holds 10 bases not matched to any gene. In the germline V gene, CDR1 corresponds to MNHNS and CDR2 to SASEGT.

The data were obtained in a study of T cell repertoires in cytomegalovirus infection (dated by TCRdb to the late 2010s). With respect to the entire study: Donor HLA type was relevant to the analysis, as public TCR beta signatures indicated carriage of CMV infection together with the matching HLA type. Overall results and qualifications from the work: The ex vivo response was dominated by HLA-C-restricted CMV-specific TCR beta clonotypes, which also provided the single most frequent clonotype in two of eight donors. Carriers of CMV infection plus the relevant HLA type were discriminated by the cumulative frequency of public TCR beta family members in the study cohort and in an independent roughly 400-donor cohort.

Material: PBMCs. The chain was built from TRBV6-1 and TRBJ2-2; 9 bases in the middle match TRBD2. This TCR derives from a human donor in good health (CMV status not recorded). Some clones in this sample may be carry-over from other donors' samples. The CDR3 loop reads CASSGTKPGLATGELFF. Here is the DNA: TGTGCCAGCAGTGGGACCAAACCGGGACTAGCCACCGGGGAGCTGTTTTTT.